The next 5 T cell receptor beta chains were all read from a single sample in a study of cytomegalovirus exposure and HLA in healthy donors. A multiplex PCR was run with 60 Vbeta primers and 13 Jbeta primers. Some clones are missing from TCRdb's copy, which holds only in-frame ones; the method was immunoSEQ multiplex PCR. The data hold some 80,000 clones, with 78% observed a single time. The specimen was PBMCs. All receptors derive from a man between 18 and 29 years old in good health and CMV-seropositive.

The chain carries TRBV9 and TRBJ2-3, with D tentatively TRBD1 (6 bases). Germline V gene data show CDR1 as SGDLS and CDR2 as YYNGEE. CDR3 length equals 15 residues. The ends were cut back, 1 base at V and 2 bases at J, with 11 bases in the middle. The CDR3 DNA follows: TGTGCCAGCAGCGTAACGACAGGTACCACAGATACGCAGTATTTT. As protein: CASSVTTGTTDTQYF.

As DNA, the CDR3 is TGTGCCAGCAGTGAATTGGGCGGGAGGAACCAAGAGACCCAGTACTTC. Its translation is CASSELGGRNQETQYF. The gene calls are TRBV25-1 and TRBJ2-5, with 8 positions matching TRBD2. The CDR3 runs 16 residues. The germline gives CDR1 MGHDK, CDR2 SYGVNS. V dropped 1 base and J dropped 0; count of bases not matched to a gene: 4.

The chain uses TRBV6-1 and TRBJ2-5; TRBD2 aligns across 11 bases. V trimming: 4 bases; J trimming: 6 bases; junction bases outside the gene matches: 1. The CDR3 length is 13 residues. Germline-derived CDR1 and CDR2 are MNHNS and SASEGT. The CDR3 reads CASSATSGKTQYF. The CDR3 bases are TGTGCCAGCAGTGCGACTAGCGGGAAGACCCAGTACTTC.

This chain uses TRBV6-6 with TRBJ2-7; 11 nucleotides align to TRBD1. The CDR3 is 14 residues long. V dropped 7 bases and J dropped 5; count of bases not matched to a gene: 7. Germline CDR1 MNHNY, CDR2 SVGAGI (reference sequence). CDR3 region: CASIGTGGYNEQYF. The CDR3 bases are TGTGCCAGCATCGGGACAGGGGGATATAACGAGCAGTACTTC.

J is TRBJ2-2 and V is TRBV7-3; D gene uncertain. The ends were cut back, 5 bases at V and 2 bases at J, with 9 bases in the middle. CDR1 and CDR2 (germline): SGHTA, FQGTGA. The CDR3 totals 14 residues. CDR3: CASSTSPNTGELFF. In DNA form, the CDR3 reads TGTGCCAGCAGCACAAGTCCTAACACCGGGGAGCTGTTTTTT.